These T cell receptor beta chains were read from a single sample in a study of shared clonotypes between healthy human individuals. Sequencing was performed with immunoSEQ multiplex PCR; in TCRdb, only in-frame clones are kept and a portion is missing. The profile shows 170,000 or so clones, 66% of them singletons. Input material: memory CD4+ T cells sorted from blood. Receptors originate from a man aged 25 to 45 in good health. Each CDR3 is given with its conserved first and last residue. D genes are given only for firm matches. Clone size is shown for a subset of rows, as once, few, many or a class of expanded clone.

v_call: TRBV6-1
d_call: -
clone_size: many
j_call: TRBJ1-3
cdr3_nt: TGTGCCAGCAGTGAAGTAGGAAACACCATATATTTT
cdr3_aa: CASSEVGNTIYF

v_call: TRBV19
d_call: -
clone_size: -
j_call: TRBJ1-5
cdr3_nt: TGTGCCAGTAGTGGGGGTTATTATCAGCCCCAGCATTTT
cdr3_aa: CASSGGYYQPQHF

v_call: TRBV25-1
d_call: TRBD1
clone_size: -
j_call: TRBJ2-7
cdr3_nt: TGTGCCAGCAGCCCCGCGGGGACAGGCGCCCCCTACGAGCAGTACTTC
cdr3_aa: CASSPAGTGAPYEQYF

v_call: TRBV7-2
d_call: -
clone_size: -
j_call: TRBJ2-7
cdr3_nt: TGTGCCAGCAGCTTAGGGGGCGGGAACTCCTACGAGCAGTACTTC
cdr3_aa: CASSLGGGNSYEQYF

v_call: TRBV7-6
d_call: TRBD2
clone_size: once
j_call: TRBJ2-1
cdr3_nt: TGTGCCAGCAGCTCCAGAGGGCGGGAGCCTTACAATGAGCAGTTCTTC
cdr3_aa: CASSSRGREPYNEQFF

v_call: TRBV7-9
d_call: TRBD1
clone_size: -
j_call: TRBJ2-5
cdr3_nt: TGTGCCAGCAGCTTAACTAACAGGGGACAAGAGACCCAGTACTTC
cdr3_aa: CASSLTNRGQETQYF

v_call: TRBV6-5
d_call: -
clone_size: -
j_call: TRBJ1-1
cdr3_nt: TGTGCCAGCAGAAGACAGGCGCCGAACACTGAAGCTTTCTTT
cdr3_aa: CASRRQAPNTEAFF

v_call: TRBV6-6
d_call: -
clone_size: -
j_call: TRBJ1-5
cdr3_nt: TGTGCCAGCAGGGCTATTCAGGCTTTCAATCAGCCCCAGCATTTT
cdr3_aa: CASRAIQAFNQPQHF

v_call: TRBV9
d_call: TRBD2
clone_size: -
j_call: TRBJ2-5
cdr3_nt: TGTGCCAGCAGCGTAGAAGGAACTAGCGAAGAGACCCAGTACTTC
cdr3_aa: CASSVEGTSEETQYF

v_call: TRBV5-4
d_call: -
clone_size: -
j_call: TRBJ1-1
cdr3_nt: TGTGCCAGCAGCTTGGTTGATTATCATGAAGCTTTCTTT
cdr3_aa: CASSLVDYHEAFF

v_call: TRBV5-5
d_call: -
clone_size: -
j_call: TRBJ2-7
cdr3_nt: TGTGCCAGCAGCTTGTTTGGAGGCACCACCTACGAGCAGTACTTC
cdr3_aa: CASSLFGGTTYEQYF

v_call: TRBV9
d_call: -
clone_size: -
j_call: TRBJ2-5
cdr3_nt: TGTGCCAGCAGTGAAATCGGGGAGACCCAGTACTTC
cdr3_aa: CASSEIGETQYF

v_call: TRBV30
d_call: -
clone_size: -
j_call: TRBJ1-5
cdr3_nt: TGTGCCTGGAGTTGGGGGGATCAGCCCCAGCATTTT
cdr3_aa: CAWSWGDQPQHF

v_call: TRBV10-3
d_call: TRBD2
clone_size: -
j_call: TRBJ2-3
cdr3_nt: TGTGCCATCAGTGAGGGACTAGCGGGAGGGCAGTATTTT
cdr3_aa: CAISEGLAGGQYF

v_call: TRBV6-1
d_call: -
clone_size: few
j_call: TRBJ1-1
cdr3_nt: -
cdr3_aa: CASSTSTAPLF

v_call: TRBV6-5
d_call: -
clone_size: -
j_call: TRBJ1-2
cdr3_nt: TGTGCCAGCAGTCCATCTGGGGCTGCTAACTATGGCTACACCTTC
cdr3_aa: CASSPSGAANYGYTF

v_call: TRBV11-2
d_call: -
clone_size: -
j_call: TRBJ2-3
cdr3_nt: TGTGCCAGCAGCTTAGCACTCGGAAGAGATACGCAGTATTTT
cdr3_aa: CASSLALGRDTQYF

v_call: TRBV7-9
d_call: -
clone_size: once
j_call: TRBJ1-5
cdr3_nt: TGTGCCAGCAGCTTGGGCGCTGCCAGTCCCCAGCATTTT
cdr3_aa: CASSLGAASPQHF

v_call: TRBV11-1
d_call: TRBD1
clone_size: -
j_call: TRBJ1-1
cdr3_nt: TGTGCCAGCAGCTTTTTGACAGGGGGGAACACTGAAGCTTTCTTT
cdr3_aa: CASSFLTGGNTEAFF

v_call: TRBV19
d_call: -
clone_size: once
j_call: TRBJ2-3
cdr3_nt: TGTGCCAGTAGTATAGGTTTGAGGTTCTCAGATACGCAGTATTTT
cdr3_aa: CASSIGLRFSDTQYF

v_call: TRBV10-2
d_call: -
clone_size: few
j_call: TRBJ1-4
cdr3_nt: TGCGCCAGCAGTCACAGAGCAACTAATGAAAAACTGTTTTTT
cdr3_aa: CASSHRATNEKLFF

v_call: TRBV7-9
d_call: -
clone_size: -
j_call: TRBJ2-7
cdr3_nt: TGTGCCAGCAGCTTCCTTGCGGGCGCGGGGGAGCAGTACTTC
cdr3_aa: CASSFLAGAGEQYF

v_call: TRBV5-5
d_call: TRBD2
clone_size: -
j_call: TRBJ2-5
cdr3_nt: TGTGCCAGCAAGGGACTAGCGGAAGAGACCCAGTACTTC
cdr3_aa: CASKGLAEETQYF